This entry lists 5 T cell receptor beta chains sequenced from one sample in a study of blood T cell repertoires in COVID-19. This table comes from immunoSEQ multiplex PCR, and its TCRdb copy is limited to in-frame clones, with some not included. The table has some 27,000 clones, approximately 67% seen once. The source material was peripheral blood. Receptors originate from a human donor in a cohort sampled during active COVID-19.

This clone occurred a few times. V and J are TRBV5-1 and TRBJ2-1; TRBD2 matches at 11 bases. The CDR3 is 17 residues long. Germline assignment: CDR1 SGHRS and CDR2 YFSETQ. J was trimmed by 0 bases and V by 0 bases; bases with no gene match: 2. The CDR3 spells CASSLGLAGSSYNEQFF. The CDR3 nucleotides read TGCGCCAGCAGCTTGGGACTAGCGGGGAGCTCCTACAATGAGCAGTTCTTC.

This clone showed up just a few times. This chain uses TRBV19 with TRBJ2-5; 8 nucleotides agree with TRBD2. Germline V gene sequence: CDR1 LNHDA, CDR2 SQIVND (reference sequence). This CDR3 spans 16 amino acids. With V trimmed by 5 bases and J by 4 bases, 12 bases remained unmatched. CDR3 amino acids: CASSLAGPGIIETQYF. The DNA for the CDR3 is TGTGCCAGTAGTCTAGCGGGTCCGGGGATTATAGAGACCCAGTACTTC.

V gene TRBV2 combines with J gene TRBJ2-3, with 10 nucleotides matching TRBD1. This CDR3 comprises 15 residues. V lost 3 bases to trimming and J lost 4 bases; unmatched junction nucleotides: 4. Germline V lookup: CDR1 SNHLY, CDR2 FYNNEI. DNA for the CDR3: TGTGCCAGCAGTGACCCGGGACAGGGGCCAGATACGCAGTATTTT. Translated, it gives CASSDPGQGPDTQYF.

The V gene is TRBV7-2, the J gene TRBJ1-2; D ambiguous. This CDR3 contains 14 residues. The germline V gene encodes CDR1 SGHTA and CDR2 FQGNSA. V was clipped by 5 bases and J by 0 bases, with 10 bases between them. The CDR3: CASSPQISNYGYTF. The CDR3 DNA reads as TGTGCCAGCAGCCCCCAAATTTCTAACTATGGCTACACCTTC.

V is TRBV18 and J is TRBJ2-5; TRBD2 might be the D (6 bases). V gave up 6 bases and J gave up 3 bases, with 11 bases separating them. This CDR3 is 13 amino acids long. Germline assignment: CDR1 KGHSH and CDR2 LQKENI. In nucleotides, the CDR3 is TGTGCCAGCTCGCGGGGACGGGAAGAGACCCAGTACTTC. It encodes CASSRGREETQYF.